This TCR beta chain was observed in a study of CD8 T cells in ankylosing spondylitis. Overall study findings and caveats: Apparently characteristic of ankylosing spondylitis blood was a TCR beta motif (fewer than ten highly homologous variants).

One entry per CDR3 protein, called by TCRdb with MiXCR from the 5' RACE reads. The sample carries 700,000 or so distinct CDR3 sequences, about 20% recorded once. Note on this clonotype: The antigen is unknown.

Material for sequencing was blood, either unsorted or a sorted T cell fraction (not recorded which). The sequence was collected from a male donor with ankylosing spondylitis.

The chain's CDR3 is CASSLGTSGNGAYEQYF. CDR3 DNA: TGTGCCAGCAGCCTCGGGACTAGCGGGAATGGAGCCTACGAGCAGTACTTC. The J gene is TRBJ2-7, the V gene TRBV4-2, with TRBD2 identical over 13 bases. The V gene's germline CDR1 is LGHNA and CDR2 YNFKEQ. The CDR3 consists of 17 residues. J gave up 2 bases and V 4 bases, and 8 bases lay outside the gene matches.